Presented here are 29 T cell receptor beta chains from one specimen sequenced in a study of T cells in Graves' hyperthyroidism and ophthalmopathy. TCR beta CDR3 regions were amplified from RNA. The TCR CDR3 first-round RT-PCR relied on the HTBI primer set. TCRdb fed the multiplex PCR reads into MiXCR, producing one record per CDR3 protein. Of over 550,000 distinct CDR3 sequences listed, over 15% were seen once; the top ten hold about 20%. Sequenced material: blood. Every receptor here comes from a woman between 18 and 30 years old with Graves' hyperthyroidism.

This clonotype was seen a single time. Possible read error: a much larger clone is one base away. The J gene is TRBJ2-5, the V gene TRBV11-2; perhaps TRBD2 as D (5 bases). CDR1 is SGHAT, CDR2 FQNNGV, per germline. The CDR3 length is 13 residues. DNA for the CDR3: TGTGCCAGCAGCTTGAACGGGTGGGAGAGCCAGTACTTC. This codes for CASSLNGWESQYF. Drawing the rest from reference TRBV11-2 and TRBJ2-5, the complete variable domain is EAGVAQSPRYKIIEKRQSVAFWCNPISGHATLYWYQQILGQGPKLLIQFQNNGVVDDSQLPKDRFSAERLKGVDSTLKIQPAKLEDSAVYLCASSLNGWESQYFGPGTRLLVL.

This clonotype turned up a few times. This chain links TRBV6-1 with TRBJ2-5; no definite D call. The germline gives CDR1 MNHNS, CDR2 SASEGT. This CDR3 is built from 13 residues. Trimming left V 6 bases short and J 7 bases short, with 15 bases between. CDR3 sequence reads: CASSPLEIGTQYF. The CDR3 nucleotides read TGTGCCAGCAGCCCCCTAGAGATTGGGACCCAGTACTTC.

This chain uses TRBV6-5 with TRBJ2-7; no definite D call. Trimming took off 1 base at V and 2 bases at J, with 9 bases between the two ends. The CDR3 loop spans 14 amino acids. Germline values: CDR1 MNHEY, CDR2 SVGAGI. CDR3 nucleotide sequence: TGTGCCAGCAGTTACTTCCAGGCACCCTACGAGCAGTACTTC. Its translation: CASSYFQAPYEQYF.

The table lists this clonotype with many counts. V is TRBV30 and J is TRBJ2-2; D gene unclear. CDR1 and CDR2 (germline): GTSNPN, SVGIG (reference sequence). CDR3 length: 14 amino acids. V lost 1 base to trimming and J lost 0 bases, with 6 bases between them. The CDR3 sequence: CAWSDWTNTGELFF. CDR3 sequence (DNA): TGTGCCTGGAGTGATTGGACGAACACCGGGGAGCTGTTTTTT.

This clonotype was detected a few times. V is TRBV18 and J is TRBJ2-1, with 8 bases fitting TRBD2. Trimming removed 3 bases from V and 7 bases from J; junction bases left unmatched: 8. CDR1 is KGHSH, CDR2 LQKENI, per germline. This CDR3 has 15 amino acids. DNA of the CDR3: TGTGCCAGCTCACCGTCAGGGAGCGGGGGTAATGAGCAGTTCTTC. Residues: CASSPSGSGGNEQFF.

This rearrangement joins TRBV20-1 to TRBJ2-7; 8 bases line up with TRBD1. CDR1 is DFQATT, CDR2 SNEGSKA, per germline (reference sequence). V was clipped by 1 base and J by 0 bases; unmatched bases: 2. The CDR3 runs to 14 residues. This CDR3 reads CSARGDRISYEQYF. Here the CDR3 DNA reads TGCAGTGCTAGAGGGGACAGGATCTCCTACGAGCAGTACTTC.

This clonotype was seen many times. The rearrangement joins TRBV7-2 to TRBJ1-3; maybe TRBD1 (5 bases). The CDR3 has 15 amino acids. Germline CDR1 SGHTA, CDR2 FQGNSA. Trimming stripped 2 bases from V and 1 base from J, with 9 bases between. As DNA, the CDR3 is TGTGCCAGCAGCTTATACCCAGGGTCTGGAAACACCATATATTTT. Its translation: CASSLYPGSGNTIYF. The full variable domain, with the rest looked up from reference TRBV7-2 and TRBJ1-3, is GAGVSQSPSNKVTEKGKDVELRCDPISGHTALYWYRQSLGQGLEFLIYFQGNSAPDKSGLPSDRFSAERTGGSVSTLTIQRTQQEDSAVYLCASSLYPGSGNTIYFGEGSWLTVV.

The J gene is TRBJ2-5, the V gene TRBV11-3; D is perhaps TRBD1 (5 bases). Looked up from germline, CDR1 is SGHNT and CDR2 is YENEEA. The CDR3 contains 15 residues. Trimming removed 2 bases at V and 5 bases at J, with 15 bases between. For the CDR3, the DNA is TGTGCCAGCAGCTTAAGAAGGGGTATGAGGGAGACCCAGTACTTC. Its protein product is CASSLRRGMRETQYF. Full variable domain (rest looked up from reference TRBV11-3 and TRBJ2-5): EAGVVQSPRYKIIEKKQPVAFWCNPISGHNTLYWYLQNLGQGPELLIRYENEEAVDDSQLPKDRFSAERLKGVDSTLKIQPAELGDSAVYLCASSLRRGMRETQYFGPGTRLLVL.

Note on this clonotype: An end of the junction does not agree with germline; a read error may underlie this. The chain recombines TRBV12-5 with TRBJ2-3; 7 positions match TRBD2. Germline CDR1 reads LGHNT; CDR2 reads FRNRAP. The CDR3 contains 19 residues. This CDR3 reads CASGLGHTGRRGSTDTHYF. The CDR3 coding sequence is TGTGCTAGTGGTTTGGGCCATACCGGGAGGCGGGGTAGCACAGATACGCACTATTTT.

There are many counts of this clonotype. V usage is TRBV7-2 and J usage is TRBJ1-1, with TRBD1 matching over 8 bases. This CDR3 comprises 15 residues. The ends lost 3 bases at V and 5 bases at J; junction bases unmatched: 8. Looked up from germline, CDR1 is SGHTA and CDR2 is FQGNSA. The CDR3: CASSFAAGGMTEAFF. Written as DNA, the CDR3 is TGTGCCAGCAGCTTCGCGGCAGGGGGCATGACTGAAGCTTTCTTT. Combining the CDR3 with reference TRBV7-2 and TRBJ1-1 gives the whole variable domain GAGVSQSPSNKVTEKGKDVELRCDPISGHTALYWYRQSLGQGLEFLIYFQGNSAPDKSGLPSDRFSAERTGGSVSTLTIQRTQQEDSAVYLCASSFAAGGMTEAFFGQGTRLTVV.

This clonotype was seen many times. The rearrangement uses TRBV30 and TRBJ1-5; D is ambiguous. V lost 5 bases and J lost 0, with 11 bases in between. The CDR3 sequence is 14 residues long. The germline V gene has CDR1 GTSNPN and CDR2 SVGIG (reference sequence). The CDR3 DNA is TGTGCCTGGGCCCAGGACGGTAGCAATCAGCCCCAGCATTTT. Protein product: CAWAQDGSNQPQHF.

This clonotype was picked up a small number of times. This rearrangement joins TRBV7-8 to TRBJ2-1; 12 nucleotides match TRBD2. The ends lost 2 bases at V and 10 bases at J; junction bases unmatched: 9. The CDR3 consists of 16 residues. The germline CDR1 and CDR2 sequences are SGHVS and FQNEAQ. Here the CDR3 DNA reads TGTGCCAGCAGCTTACGGACTAGCGGGAAGGCAGGGGAGCAGTTCTTC. It encodes CASSLRTSGKAGEQFF. Looking up the rest from reference TRBV7-8 and TRBJ2-1 gives the full variable domain: GAGVSQSPRYKVAKRGQDVALRCDPISGHVSLFWYQQALGQGPEFLTYFQNEAQLDKSGLPSDRFFAERPEGSVSTLKIQRTQQEDSAVYLCASSLRTSGKAGEQFFGPGTRLTVL.

This clonotype came up a few times. V is TRBV6-5 and J is TRBJ1-4, with D possibly being TRBD1 (5 bases). The length of the CDR3 is 15 residues. Trimming stripped 0 bases from V and 6 bases from J, with 11 bases between. The germline V gene encodes CDR1 MNHEY and CDR2 SVGAGI. CDR3 residues: CASSYSQTRDEKLFF. CDR3 nucleotide sequence: TGTGCCAGCAGTTACTCCCAAACCAGGGATGAAAAACTGTTTTTT.

This clonotype was found many times. The rearrangement links TRBV3-1 to TRBJ1-1, with D unresolved. Germline CDR1 reads LGHDT; CDR2 reads YNNKEL (reference sequence). The length of the CDR3 is 11 residues. V was clipped by 1 base and J by 11 bases, with 8 bases between them. CDR3 amino acids: CASSQASLAFF. CDR3 DNA: TGTGCCAGCAGCCAAGCAAGTCTCGCTTTCTTT. Combining the CDR3 with reference TRBV3-1 and TRBJ1-1 gives the whole variable domain DTAVSQTPKYLVTQMGNDKSIKCEQNLGHDTMYWYKQDSKKFLKIMFSYNNKELIINETVPNRFSPKSPDKAHLNLHINSLELGDSAVYFCASSQASLAFFGQGTRLTVV.

This clonotype was counted between two and nine times. V usage is TRBV5-1 and J usage is TRBJ2-1, with D tentatively TRBD2 (6 bases). This CDR3 region has 14 residues. V lost 1 base and J 9 bases, leaving 14 bases between the germline ends. Germline V gives CDR1 SGHRS, CDR2 YFSETQ. The CDR3 nucleotides are TGCGCCAGCAGCTTGTTTTGGGAGGCCAGTGAGCAGTTCTTC. This codes for CASSLFWEASEQFF.

V and J are TRBV4-1 and TRBJ2-3, with D tentatively TRBD1 (5 bases). Trimming took 3 bases from V and 0 from J, leaving 13 bases between them. The CDR3 sequence is 16 residues long. Germline values: CDR1 MGHRA, CDR2 YSYEKL. CDR3 DNA sequence: TGCGCCAGCAGCCAGTGGACATCAGCTAGCACAGATACGCAGTATTTT. Translation: CASSQWTSASTDTQYF.

The chain carries TRBV28 and TRBJ2-1; 8 bases map to TRBD1. CDR3 length equals 12 residues. Germline assignment: CDR1 MDHEN and CDR2 SYDVKM. The J segment lost 9 bases and the V segment lost 6 bases, leaving 4 bases of the junction unmatched. This CDR3 is CASRQGVGEQFF. CDR3 sequence (DNA): TGTGCCAGCAGACAGGGGGTTGGTGAGCAGTTCTTC.

This chain links TRBV7-6 with TRBJ1-3; 8 bases align to TRBD1. V was clipped by 3 bases and J by 8 bases; unmatched bases: 27. CDR1 SGHVS and CDR2 FNYEAQ come from the germline V gene. The CDR3 length is 21 residues. CDR3 nucleotides: TGTGCCAGCAGCTTCGCTCGGGGACAGGTGGTCCTCGGTCGAGATCCCGACACCATATATTTT. It is translated as CASSFARGQVVLGRDPDTIYF.

This clonotype was seen ten or more times. The chain employs TRBV30 and TRBJ2-4; 9 positions match TRBD1. The CDR3 consists of 14 residues. Trimming removed 5 bases from V and 4 bases from J; junction bases left unmatched: 6. CDR1 and CDR2 from the germline V gene are GTSNPN and SVGIG (reference sequence). The CDR3: CAWHHGTGKNIQYF. The CDR3 bases are TGTGCCTGGCATCACGGGACAGGGAAAAACATTCAGTACTTC.

In its sample, this clonotype was seen a few times. The genes are TRBV12-5 and TRBJ2-1; D unresolved. In germline, CDR1 is LGHNT, CDR2 FRNRAP. V was pared by 7 bases and J by 0 bases, with 16 bases between. This CDR3 has 16 amino acids. The CDR3 DNA reads as TGTGCTAGTGCCCCGACTTTTCTGAGCTCCTACAATGAGCAGTTCTTC. Translated, it gives CASAPTFLSSYNEQFF.

V usage is TRBV15 and J usage is TRBJ2-3, with TRBD2 as a possible D gene (6 bases). Germline V lookup: CDR1 LNHNV, CDR2 YYDKDF (reference sequence). The CDR3 totals 18 residues. Trimming shortened V by 1 base and J by 0 bases, and 17 bases separated the two germline ends. This CDR3 reads CATSRVALSGASTDTQYF. The CDR3 nucleotides are TGTGCCACCAGCAGAGTTGCCCTTAGCGGAGCCAGCACAGATACGCAGTATTTT.

This clonotype has more than one count but fewer than ten. The chain uses TRBV10-2 and TRBJ2-7, with D hard to call. The ends were cut back, 6 bases at V and 1 base at J, with 7 bases in the middle. The germline V gene encodes CDR1 WSHSY and CDR2 SAAADI. This CDR3 comprises 12 residues. The CDR3 spells CASRDPSYEQYF. The CDR3 nucleotides are TGCGCCAGCAGGGACCCATCCTACGAGCAGTACTTC.

About this clonotype: The junction does not match germline at one end; this may be a read error. V and J are TRBV6-2 or TRBV6-3 and TRBJ2-2; TRBD1 matches at 8 bases. CDR1 is MNHEY, CDR2 SVGEGT, per germline. The CDR3 is 15 amino acids. CDR3 sequence (DNA): TGTGCCAGCAGAATGGCAGGGGGCATAACCGGGGAGCTGTCTTTT. Protein: CASRMAGGITGELSF.

This clonotype was counted only a few times. The CDR3 loop is CASSLGQGVNEQFF. CDR3 coding DNA: TGTGCCAGCAGCCTGGGACAGGGGGTCAATGAGCAGTTCTTC. The chain carries TRBV13 and TRBJ2-1; 11 nucleotides match TRBD1. V lost 5 bases, J lost 6 bases, and 3 bases stayed unmatched. The CDR3 consists of 14 residues. In germline, CDR1 is PRHDT, CDR2 FYEKMQ (reference sequence).

This clonotype was observed many times. The chain combines TRBV12-3 or TRBV12-4 with TRBJ1-1, with a tentative D call TRBD1 (6 bases). V shed 5 bases and J shed 7 bases, with 14 bases lying between them. There are 13 residues in the CDR3. The CDR3: CASSKGGPLEAFF. The CDR3 DNA sequence: TGTGCCAGCAGTAAGGGGGGCCCACTTGAAGCTTTCTTT.

The CDR3 DNA follows: TGTGCCAGCAGTGGGACGACAGGTGCCGGCGGGGAGCTGTTTTTT. Translating gives CASSGTTGAGGELFF. V is TRBV6-2 or TRBV6-3 and J is TRBJ2-2; D may be TRBD1 (6 bases). CDR1 MNHEY and CDR2 SVGEGT come from the germline V gene. Trimming took off 5 bases at V and 7 bases at J, with 17 bases between the two ends. This CDR3 spans 15 amino acids.

The chain joins TRBV29-1 to TRBJ1-1; the D gene is possibly TRBD1 (5 bases). The CDR3 has 13 amino acids. Germline assignment: CDR1 SQVTM and CDR2 ANQGSEA. V was shortened by 4 bases and J by 6 bases, with 15 bases between the two germline ends. This chain's CDR3 is CSVVRQGDPEAFF. The DNA for the CDR3 is TGCAGCGTTGTACGTCAGGGAGACCCTGAAGCTTTCTTT.

This clonotype was seen at least ten times. The rearrangement joins TRBV6-1 to TRBJ2-7, with 7 bases aligning to TRBD1. J lost 5 bases, V lost 6 bases, and 13 bases had no gene match. Germline CDR1 MNHNS, CDR2 SASEGT. The CDR3 has 15 residues. CDR3 DNA sequence: TGTGCCAGCAGCCCTTCGACAGGGAGATACAACGAGCAGTACTTC. Translating gives CASSPSTGRYNEQYF.

The sample holds many counts of this clonotype. The rearrangement uses TRBV2 and TRBJ2-7, with D possibly being TRBD1 or TRBD2 (5 bases each). The CDR3 totals 13 residues. Germline V CDR1 and CDR2: SNHLY, FYNNEI. Trimming pared 6 bases from V and 2 bases from J, leaving 11 bases between. The CDR3 here is CASRMGRPYEQYF. In DNA form, the CDR3 reads TGTGCCAGCAGGATGGGACGGCCCTACGAGCAGTACTTC. Supplemented by reference TRBV2 and TRBJ2-7, the full variable domain reads EPEVTQTPSHQVTQMGQEVILRCVPISNHLYFYWYRQILGQKVEFLVSFYNNEISEKSEIFDDQFSVERPDGSNFTLKIRSTKLEDSAMYFCASRMGRPYEQYFGPGTRLTVT.